The 20 T cell receptor beta chains given below trace back to one sample, sequenced in a study of spatial heterogeneity in lung cancer. Time point specified: sample taken at primary tumor resection. A single record per CDR3 protein comes from TCRdb applying MiXCR to the 5' RACE reads. This table holds roughly 40,000 distinct CDR3 sequences, approximately 6.2% found once. The sample was PBMCs, taken at surgery. These receptors originate from a female donor with early-stage non-small cell lung cancer.

This clonotype was seen repeatedly, ten times or more. This rearrangement joins TRBV29-1 to TRBJ2-5; D is perhaps TRBD2 (5 bases). The germline CDR1 and CDR2 sequences are SQVTM and ANQGSEA. This CDR3 has 12 amino acids. V was shortened by 2 bases and J by 4 bases, with 8 bases between the two germline ends. The CDR3 nucleotides read TGCAGCGTTGAAAGGGAGCTAGAGACCCAGTACTTC. Residues: CSVERELETQYF. The whole variable domain, remainder taken from reference TRBV29-1 and TRBJ2-5, is SAVISQKPSRDICQRGTSLTIQCQVDSQVTMMFWYRQQPGQSLTLIATANQGSEATYESGFVIDKFPISRPNLTFSTLTVSNMSPEDSSIYLCSVERELETQYFGPGTRLLVL.

The V call is TRBV12-3 or TRBV12-4, the J call TRBJ2-5; D is unclear. The CDR3 is 14 amino acids. The V gene lost 6 bases and the J gene lost 2 bases, with 13 bases spanning the gap. CDR3 region: CASRERVRQETQYF. Here the CDR3 DNA reads TGTGCCAGCAGAGAAAGGGTTCGTCAAGAGACCCAGTACTTC.

The chain combines TRBV7-2 with TRBJ1-1, with D perhaps TRBD1 (5 bases). This CDR3 contains 15 residues. Germline CDR1 and CDR2: SGHTA and FQGNSA. Trimming shortened V by 3 bases and J by 8 bases, and 19 bases separated the two germline ends. The CDR3 spells CTSSFLLGAHIEAFF. CDR3 nucleotides: TGTACCAGCAGCTTCCTGTTAGGGGCACATATCGAAGCTTTCTTT.

Ten or more counts support this clonotype. V gene TRBV7-9 combines with J gene TRBJ2-3; the D gene is possibly TRBD1 (5 bases). There are 15 residues in the CDR3. Germline V gene data show CDR1 as SEHNR and CDR2 as FQNEAQ (reference sequence). Trimming stripped 3 bases from V and 3 bases from J, with 13 bases between. CDR3 sequence: CASSFVLRGTDTQYF. The CDR3 bases are TGTGCCAGCAGCTTCGTTTTAAGGGGAACAGATACGCAGTATTTT. Filled out from reference TRBV7-9 and TRBJ2-3, the complete variable domain reads DTGVSQNPRHKITKRGQNVTFRCDPISEHNRLYWYRQTLGQGPEFLTYFQNEAQLEKSRLLSDRFSAERPKGSFSTLEIQRTEQGDSAMYLCASSFVLRGTDTQYFGPGTRLTVL.

This clonotype has at least ten counts. The chain combines TRBV6-5 with TRBJ2-5, with D hard to call. Germline assignment: CDR1 MNHEY and CDR2 SVGAGI. The CDR3 spans 12 residues. The V end lost 4 bases, the J end lost 5 bases, and 8 bases lay between the germline ends. CDR3 amino acids: CASSWTGETQYF. CDR3 DNA: TGTGCCAGCAGTTGGACCGGGGAGACCCAGTACTTC.

This clonotype was counted only a few times. The V and J genes are TRBV10-3 and TRBJ2-7; TRBD2 might be the D (5 bases). The length of the CDR3 is 13 residues. Trimming pared 7 bases from V and 9 bases from J, leaving 19 bases between. CDR1 is ENHRY, CDR2 SYGVKD, per germline. The CDR3 spells CAIMGNVLSGQYF. CDR3 nucleotides: TGTGCCATCATGGGGAACGTACTAAGCGGGCAGTACTTC.

A few counts support this clonotype. V usage is TRBV27 and J usage is TRBJ1-1; D perhaps matches TRBD1 (6 bases). Germline V gene sequence: CDR1 MNHEY, CDR2 SMNVEV (reference sequence). The CDR3 length is 16 residues. The germline V and J ends were trimmed by 5 bases and 1 base, with 17 bases remaining between them. The CDR3 reads CASSPYLTGSNTEAFF. The CDR3 DNA reads TGTGCCAGCAGTCCGTACTTGACAGGCTCGAACACTGAAGCTTTCTTT.

The chain couples TRBV6-1 to TRBJ2-3; 7 positions agree with TRBD2. The junction had 12 bases not matched to a gene; V was cut back by 10 bases and J by 2 bases. Germline CDR1 is MNHNS and CDR2 is SASEGT. This CDR3 spans 15 amino acids. The CDR3 protein is CAIGRAGDNTDTQYF. DNA of the CDR3: TGTGCCATCGGCCGGGCGGGGGATAACACAGATACGCAGTATTTT.

This clonotype was picked up a small number of times. This chain connects TRBV28 to TRBJ1-1, with D maybe TRBD1 (6 bases). The CDR3 is 16 residues long. The V end was cut by 6 bases, the J end by 10 bases, with 27 bases between. Looked up from germline, CDR1 is MDHEN and CDR2 is SYDVKM. CDR3 protein: CASSEIGQSGWLGAFF. The CDR3 region has the DNA TGTGCCAGCAGCGAAATAGGACAGTCGGGATGGTTGGGAGCTTTCTTT.

This rearrangement joins TRBV15 to TRBJ2-3; tentatively, D is TRBD1 (5 bases). The CDR3 is 14 amino acids. Germline values: CDR1 LNHNV, CDR2 YYDKDF (reference sequence). Trimming took off 1 base at V and 5 bases at J, with 10 bases between the two ends. DNA for the CDR3: TGTGCCACCAGCAGAGCACCAGGGCTAGATACGCAGTATTTT. The encoded protein is CATSRAPGLDTQYF.

This sequence joins TRBV7-8 and TRBJ2-1; 7 positions agree with TRBD2. From germline, CDR1 is SGHVS and CDR2 FQNEAQ. The V gene end was trimmed by 0 bases and the J gene end by 3 bases; junction bases not matched to a gene: 5. There are 16 residues in the CDR3. CDR3 in amino acids: CASSLAAGVNYNEQFF. CDR3 sequence (DNA): TGTGCCAGCAGCTTAGCGGCGGGGGTGAACTACAATGAGCAGTTCTTC.

This chain uses TRBV6-5 with TRBJ1-2; TRBD1 is a possible D gene (5 bases). The V gene lost 8 bases and the J gene lost 6 bases, with 13 bases spanning the gap. Germline CDR1 is MNHEY and CDR2 is SVGAGI. The CDR3 is 12 amino acids. The CDR3 DNA is TGTGCCAGCGTCCGGGACTACGATGGCTACACCTTC. Protein product: CASVRDYDGYTF.

The J gene is TRBJ2-7, the V gene TRBV28; D is possibly TRBD1 (5 bases). Per the germline V gene, CDR1 is MDHEN and CDR2 is SYDVKM. The CDR3 covers 13 residues. Deletions cut 6 bases from V and 3 bases from J, with 12 bases between. CDR3 region: CASSHSQGYEQYF. In DNA, the CDR3 is TGTGCCAGCAGCCATTCCCAGGGCTACGAGCAGTACTTC.

This clonotype was observed many times. The chain joins TRBV20-1 to TRBJ2-7, with no clear D. The ends were cut back, 5 bases at V and 3 bases at J, with 17 bases in the middle. Germline CDR1 reads DFQATT; CDR2 reads SNEGSKA (reference sequence). The CDR3 consists of 14 residues. This CDR3 is CSASRAGPLYEQYF. Written as DNA, the CDR3 is TGCAGTGCTTCCCGGGCCGGGCCCCTCTACGAGCAGTACTTC.

The chain links TRBV18 to TRBJ2-7; either TRBD1 or TRBD2 may fit D (5 bases each). The length of the CDR3 is 17 residues. Trimming removed 2 bases from V and 5 bases from J, with 22 bases in between. Germline V CDR1 and CDR2: KGHSH, LQKENI. As DNA, the CDR3 is TGTGCCAGCTCACCATCCAGGGCCGGGCCACTAGTCCACGAGCAGTACTTC. It is translated as CASSPSRAGPLVHEQYF.

The chain employs TRBV7-2 and TRBJ2-3; D perhaps matches TRBD2 (6 bases). This CDR3 spans 16 amino acids. With 3 bases removed from V and 2 bases from J, the gap between germline ends came to 15 bases. CDR1 is SGHTA, CDR2 FQGNSA, per germline. CDR3 in amino acids: CASSFKGTPTTDTQYF. The CDR3 coding sequence is TGTGCCAGCAGCTTTAAGGGGACTCCCACCACAGATACGCAGTATTTT.

This clonotype was recorded at least ten times. The V and J genes are TRBV5-4 and TRBJ1-2; D is possibly TRBD1 (5 bases). V lost 2 bases to trimming and J lost 3 bases, with 11 bases between them. The CDR3 covers 14 residues. Germline CDR1 and CDR2: SGHNT and YYREEE (reference sequence). Here the CDR3 reads CASSFDSQDYGYTF. The CDR3 DNA sequence: TGTGCCAGCAGCTTCGACAGCCAGGACTATGGCTACACCTTC.

This clonotype was picked up many times. The rearrangement joins TRBV5-1 to TRBJ1-1, with D unresolved. This CDR3 has 15 amino acids. Looked up from germline, CDR1 is SGHRS and CDR2 is YFSETQ. V was shortened by 5 bases and J by 2 bases, with 16 bases between the two germline ends. CDR3 DNA: TGCGCCAGCAGTTATGGATCACGGGGAAACACTGAAGCTTTCTTT. This gives the protein CASSYGSRGNTEAFF.

This clonotype was detected many times. The J gene is TRBJ1-1, the V gene TRBV18; no clear D. This CDR3 contains 15 residues. Germline CDR1 is KGHSH and CDR2 is LQKENI. Trimming pared 3 bases from V and 8 bases from J, leaving 19 bases between. CDR3 coding DNA: TGTGCCAGCTCACCTCTGTCCGCGTCCCTGGCCGAAGCTTTCTTT. It encodes CASSPLSASLAEAFF.

This clonotype was found a few times. The CDR3 DNA sequence: TGTGCCAGTACCTCGAAGTACAATCAGCCCCAGCATTTT. Amino acid sequence: CASTSKYNQPQHF. This sequence joins TRBV19 and TRBJ1-5; D is uncertain. This CDR3 spans 13 amino acids. Germline V lookup: CDR1 LNHDA, CDR2 SQIVND (reference sequence). V was pared by 7 bases and J by 3 bases, with 10 bases between.